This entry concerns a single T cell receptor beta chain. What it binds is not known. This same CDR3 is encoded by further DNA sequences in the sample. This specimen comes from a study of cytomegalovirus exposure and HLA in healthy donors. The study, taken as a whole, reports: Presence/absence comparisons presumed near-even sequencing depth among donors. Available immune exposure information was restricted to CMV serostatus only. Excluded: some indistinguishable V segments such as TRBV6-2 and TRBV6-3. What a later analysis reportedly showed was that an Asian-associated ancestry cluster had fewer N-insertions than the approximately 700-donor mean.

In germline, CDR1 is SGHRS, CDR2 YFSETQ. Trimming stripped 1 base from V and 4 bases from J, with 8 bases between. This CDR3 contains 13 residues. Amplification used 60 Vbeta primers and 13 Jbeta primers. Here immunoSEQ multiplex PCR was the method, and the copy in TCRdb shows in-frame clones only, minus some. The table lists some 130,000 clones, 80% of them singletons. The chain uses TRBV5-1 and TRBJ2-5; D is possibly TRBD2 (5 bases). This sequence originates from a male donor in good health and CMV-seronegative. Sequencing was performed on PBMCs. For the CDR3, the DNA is TGCGCCAGCAGCTTGAGTCTAGCAGAGACCCAGTACTTC. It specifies CASSLSLAETQYF.